One sample yielded the 29 T cell receptor beta chains listed below, sequenced in a study of technical replicates of blood from a handful of donors. Produced via immunoSEQ multiplex PCR; TCRdb's table is partial and in-frame only. This table holds about 76,000 clones, 80% to 90% found once. The specimen sequenced was PBMCs. Receptors were obtained from a human donor in good health. Some clones in this sample may be carry-over from other donors' samples.

V is TRBV6-5 and J is TRBJ1-3, with 7 bases fitting TRBD1. Trimming took 10 bases from V and 0 from J; bases not matched to a gene: 6. Germline V gene data show CDR1 as MNHEY and CDR2 as SVGAGI. This CDR3 is built from 14 residues. The CDR3 region has the DNA TGTGCCACAAAGGGGGCGACCTCTGGAAACACCATATATTTT. This sequence encodes CATKGATSGNTIYF.

The chain uses TRBV6-1 and TRBJ1-1; maybe TRBD1 (5 bases). V shed 4 bases and J shed 6 bases, with 6 bases lying between them. The CDR3 runs 11 residues. Per the germline V gene, CDR1 is MNHNS and CDR2 is SASEGT. The CDR3 sequence: CASSVRAEAFF. The CDR3 nucleotides are TGTGCCAGCAGTGTCAGGGCTGAAGCTTTCTTT.

J is TRBJ1-2 and V is TRBV9; 10 bases map to TRBD1. Germline V gives CDR1 SGDLS, CDR2 YYNGEE. V lost 2 bases to trimming and J lost 4 bases; unmatched junction nucleotides: 5. The CDR3 is made up of 15 amino acids. The chain's CDR3 is CASSVGQGGLYGYTF. For the CDR3, the DNA is TGTGCCAGCAGCGTCGGACAGGGGGGGCTCTATGGCTACACCTTC. Complete variable domain (other parts from reference TRBV9 and TRBJ1-2): DSGVTQTPKHLITATGQRVTLRCSPRSGDLSVYWYQQSLDQGLQFLIQYYNGEERAKGNILERFSAQQFPDLHSELNLSSLELGDSALYFCASSVGQGGLYGYTFGSGTRLTVV.

This clone appeared a few times. The rearrangement joins TRBV19 to TRBJ2-5; the D gene is possibly TRBD1 (6 bases). The length of the CDR3 is 14 residues. Germline values: CDR1 LNHDA, CDR2 SQIVND (reference sequence). Trimming left V 4 bases short and J 1 base short, with 10 bases between. CDR3 sequence: CASSKGQLQETQYF. The CDR3 nucleotides read TGTGCCAGTAGTAAGGGACAACTCCAAGAGACCCAGTACTTC.

The CDR3 is CASSYTGALPDTQYF. CDR3 sequence (DNA): TGTGCCAGCAGCTATACAGGGGCCCTTCCAGATACGCAGTATTTT. The rearrangement uses TRBV7-9 and TRBJ2-3, with TRBD1 matching over 7 bases. With 4 bases clipped from V and 4 bases from J, the junction kept 8 bases outside the gene matches. The CDR3 sequence is 15 residues long. Germline-derived CDR1 and CDR2 are SEHNR and FQNEAQ (reference sequence).

The rearrangement uses TRBV6-5 and TRBJ2-7; 10 bases agree with TRBD2. CDR1 is MNHEY and CDR2 is SVGAGI in the germline V gene. With V trimmed by 10 bases and J by 2 bases, 5 bases remained unmatched. The CDR3 has 13 residues. CDR3 in DNA: TGTGCCACCCAGCGGGAGGGCCCCTACGAGCAGTACTTC. Protein sequence: CATQREGPYEQYF.

The V gene is TRBV6-5, the J gene TRBJ1-2; D uncertain. The CDR3 spans 12 residues. Trimming stripped 6 bases from V and 8 bases from J, with 13 bases between. Germline values: CDR1 MNHEY, CDR2 SVGAGI. The CDR3 DNA is TGTGCCAGCAGCTCAGACGCGGTGGGCTACACCTTC. It yields the protein CASSSDAVGYTF.

This chain uses TRBV7-9 with TRBJ1-5; the D is unclear. Trimming left V 2 bases short and J 2 bases short, with 7 bases between. Germline V gives CDR1 SEHNR, CDR2 FQNEAQ (reference sequence). This CDR3 contains 14 residues. The CDR3 DNA reads as TGTGCCAGCAGCTTAATCGGGGGCAATCAGCCCCAGCATTTT. This sequence encodes CASSLIGGNQPQHF. Full variable domain (rest looked up from reference TRBV7-9 and TRBJ1-5): DTGVSQNPRHKITKRGQNVTFRCDPISEHNRLYWYRQTLGQGPEFLTYFQNEAQLEKSRLLSDRFSAERPKGSFSTLEIQRTEQGDSAMYLCASSLIGGNQPQHFGDGTRLSIL.

The CDR3 DNA follows: TGTGCCAGCAGTCCCCAGAACACTGAAGCTTTCTTT. This sequence encodes CASSPQNTEAFF. The V gene is TRBV4-2, the J gene TRBJ1-1; D gene ambiguous. Germline-derived CDR1 and CDR2 are LGHNA and YNFKEQ. This CDR3 region has 12 residues. Trimming pared 6 bases from V and 1 base from J, leaving 6 bases between.

This chain connects TRBV4-2 to TRBJ1-3, with 9 bases matching TRBD1. The CDR3 sequence is 20 residues long. CDR1 and CDR2 from the germline V gene are LGHNA and YNFKEQ. The V segment lost 4 bases and the J segment 0 bases; nucleotides outside the gene matches: 16. CDR3 sequence: CASSPLLGRTGDRSGNTIYF. The CDR3 DNA reads as TGTGCCAGCAGCCCACTATTGGGTCGGACAGGGGACCGCTCTGGAAACACCATATATTTT.

This rearrangement joins TRBV7-2 to TRBJ1-2, with D possibly TRBD1 on 5 matching bases. The V gene lost 0 bases and the J gene lost 6 bases, with 26 bases spanning the gap. Per the germline V gene, CDR1 is SGHTA and CDR2 is FQGNSA. The CDR3 has 19 amino acids. The CDR3: CASSLASGTGLKRGHGYTF. CDR3 DNA sequence: TGTGCCAGCAGCTTAGCGAGTGGAACAGGACTAAAAAGAGGCCATGGCTACACCTTC.

V gene TRBV4-2 combines with J gene TRBJ1-1; maybe TRBD1 (6 bases). CDR1 and CDR2 from the germline V gene are LGHNA and YNFKEQ. V lost 2 bases and J lost 6, with 16 bases in between. The CDR3 covers 15 residues. This CDR3 reads CASSQTTGIRSEAFF. The DNA for the CDR3 is TGTGCCAGCAGCCAAACCACAGGGATTAGATCTGAAGCTTTCTTT.

The chain uses TRBV19 and TRBJ1-3; the D gene is possibly TRBD1 (6 bases). Germline CDR1 and CDR2: LNHDA and SQIVND (reference sequence). With 9 bases removed from V and 0 bases from J, the gap between germline ends came to 12 bases. This CDR3 contains 14 residues. The CDR3 DNA follows: TGTGCCAGCAAGGACAGCCACTCTGGAAACACCATATATTTT. This gives the protein CASKDSHSGNTIYF.

The V gene is TRBV29-1, the J gene TRBJ2-1, with 11 nucleotides matching TRBD2. The V gene's germline CDR1 is SQVTM and CDR2 ANQGSEA. Unmatched junction bases numbered 8, after V lost 1 base and J lost 3 bases. The CDR3 sequence is 17 residues long. The CDR3 here is CSVEVLSGGANYNEQFF. The CDR3 DNA follows: TGCAGCGTTGAAGTTCTTAGCGGGGGGGCAAACTACAATGAGCAGTTCTTC.

The chain joins TRBV18 to TRBJ2-1; the D gene is possibly TRBD1 (5 bases). The CDR3 length is 13 residues. The V end lost 6 bases, the J end lost 5 bases, and 11 bases lay between the germline ends. Germline CDR1 and CDR2: KGHSH and LQKENI. The CDR3 DNA reads TGTGCCAGCTCGTCAGACAGTAACAATGAGCAGTTCTTC. Its protein is CASSSDSNNEQFF. Looking up the rest from reference TRBV18 and TRBJ2-1 gives the full variable domain: NAGVMQNPRHLVRRRGQEARLRCSPMKGHSHVYWYRQLPEEGLKFMVYLQKENIIDESGMPKERFSAEFPKEGPSILRIQQVVRGDSAAYFCASSSDSNNEQFFGPGTRLTVL.

V is TRBV6-6 and J is TRBJ2-2; D is undetermined. V was shortened by 0 bases and J by 1 base, with 3 bases between the two germline ends. There are 14 residues in the CDR3. Germline V lookup: CDR1 MNHNY, CDR2 SVGAGI (reference sequence). The CDR3: CASSYSQNTGELFF. The CDR3 DNA is TGTGCCAGCAGTTACTCACAGAACACCGGGGAGCTGTTTTTT.

This chain connects TRBV4-3 to TRBJ2-1; 14 bases line up with TRBD2. V trimming: 3 bases; J trimming: 8 bases; junction bases outside the gene matches: 6. The CDR3 covers 16 residues. Germline V gene sequence: CDR1 LGHNA, CDR2 YSLEER. The CDR3 here is CASSQRGTSGSDEQFF. The CDR3 region has the DNA TGCGCCAGCAGCCAGCGCGGGACTAGCGGGAGCGATGAGCAGTTCTTC.

This clone was recorded a few times. The V and J genes are TRBV2 and TRBJ1-1, with 11 bases identical to TRBD1. The germline CDR1 and CDR2 sequences are SNHLY and FYNNEI. The CDR3 spans 17 residues. V shed 8 bases and J 1 base; nucleotides not matched to a gene: 12. CDR3 region: CASLRDRGTERNTEAFF. DNA of the CDR3: TGTGCCAGCCTCCGGGACAGGGGGACGGAACGGAACACTGAAGCTTTCTTT.

This rearrangement joins TRBV6-1 to TRBJ1-5; possible D gene TRBD1, 5 bases. V lost 1 base and J lost 3, with 13 bases in between. Germline V gives CDR1 MNHNS, CDR2 SASEGT. The CDR3 extends over 16 amino acids. CDR3 amino acids: CASSEVSPGFNQPQHF. CDR3 sequence (DNA): TGTGCCAGCAGTGAAGTATCTCCAGGGTTCAATCAGCCCCAGCATTTT.

The genes are TRBV19 and TRBJ2-1; possibly TRBD2 for D (6 bases). Trimming removed 7 bases at V and 3 bases at J, with 10 bases between. The CDR3 has 13 residues. Germline CDR1 and CDR2: LNHDA and SQIVND (reference sequence). In DNA form, the CDR3 reads TGTGCCAGTAAAACGGGGGTCTACAATGAGCAGTTCTTC. This translates into CASKTGVYNEQFF.

The chain employs TRBV4-3 and TRBJ1-1; D perhaps matches TRBD1 (6 bases). The CDR3 length is 13 residues. Trimming pared 1 base from V and 7 bases from J, leaving 10 bases between. Germline-derived CDR1 and CDR2 are LGHNA and YSLEER. In DNA form, the CDR3 reads TGCGCCAGCAGCCAAGGAAGGGGGAATGAAGCTTTCTTT. Amino acid sequence: CASSQGRGNEAFF.

This clone was observed a handful of times. The chain is built from TRBV2 and TRBJ1-5; 9 nucleotides align to TRBD1. The V gene end was trimmed by 6 bases and the J gene end by 5 bases; junction bases not matched to a gene: 5. The germline CDR1 and CDR2 sequences are SNHLY and FYNNEI. The CDR3 runs to 14 residues. The CDR3 DNA reads as TGTGCCAGCAGGGGGACAGGGTCCTATCAGCCCCAGCATTTT. As protein: CASRGTGSYQPQHF.

V is TRBV4-1 and J is TRBJ1-5, with TRBD1 identical over 8 bases. Losses at the gene ends were 4 bases for V and 5 bases for J; bases not matched to a gene: 10. This CDR3 spans 16 amino acids. Germline CDR1 reads MGHRA; CDR2 reads YSYEKL. CDR3 in amino acids: CASSRSPTGADQPQHF. The CDR3 DNA follows: TGCGCCAGCAGCCGATCACCGACAGGGGCGGATCAGCCCCAGCATTTT.

V is TRBV29-1 and J is TRBJ1-3; no definite D call. V was cut by 6 bases and J by 7 bases, with 10 bases left in between. The CDR3 contains 11 residues. Per the germline V gene, CDR1 is SQVTM and CDR2 is ANQGSEA. This chain's CDR3 is CSVENWNTIYF. CDR3 nucleotides: TGCAGCGTGGAAAACTGGAACACCATATATTTT.

This chain connects TRBV19 to TRBJ2-7; weak D call: TRBD1 (6 bases). V was cut by 3 bases and J by 3 bases, with 12 bases left in between. The germline CDR1 and CDR2 sequences are LNHDA and SQIVND (reference sequence). The CDR3 consists of 14 residues. The CDR3 nucleotides are TGTGCCAGTAGTATTCGGGACACTTTCTACGAGCAGTACTTC. This translates into CASSIRDTFYEQYF.

In this sample, this clone turned up once. The chain couples TRBV4-2 to TRBJ2-5; D uncertain. The length of the CDR3 is 20 residues. With 0 bases removed from V and 1 base from J, the gap between germline ends came to 24 bases. Germline CDR1 is LGHNA and CDR2 is YNFKEQ. The CDR3 DNA reads TGTGCCAGCAGCCAAGAGCCCCCTGGCCGGGTCTCGGGTTCCCAAGAGACCCAGTACTTC. Protein: CASSQEPPGRVSGSQETQYF.

The V gene is TRBV25-1, the J gene TRBJ2-2, with a tentative D call TRBD2 (5 bases). The CDR3 totals 15 residues. The germline V gene has CDR1 MGHDK and CDR2 SYGVNS. Trimming pared 3 bases from V and 5 bases from J, leaving 13 bases between. The CDR3 region is CASSDLVSGTGELFF. In nucleotides, the CDR3 is TGTGCCAGCAGTGACCTTGTTTCGGGGACCGGGGAGCTGTTTTTT.

The chain employs TRBV5-1 and TRBJ2-1, with 14 bases identical to TRBD2. Germline trimming cut 4 bases from V and 6 bases from J; bases unmatched to any gene: 9. The CDR3 covers 17 residues. Germline values: CDR1 SGHRS, CDR2 YFSETQ. CDR3 region: CASSRDGTSGSSNEQFF. The CDR3 DNA sequence: TGCGCCAGCAGCAGGGATGGGACTAGCGGGAGTAGCAATGAGCAGTTCTTC. Full variable domain (outside the CDR3, taken from reference TRBV5-1 and TRBJ2-1): KAGVTQTPRYLIKTRGQQVTLSCSPISGHRSVSWYQQTPGQGLQFLFEYFSETQRNKGNFPGRFSGRQFSNSRSEMNVSTLELGDSALYLCASSRDGTSGSSNEQFFGPGTRLTVL.

This clone has a single count. The rearrangement joins TRBV13 to TRBJ1-6; possible D gene TRBD1, 6 bases. Trimming stripped 1 base from V and 6 bases from J, with 7 bases between. The CDR3 contains 14 residues. Germline CDR1 PRHDT, CDR2 FYEKMQ (reference sequence). The DNA of the CDR3 is TGTGCCAGCAGCTTAGACAGGGCTAATTCACCCCTCCACTTT. Its protein is CASSLDRANSPLHF.